The sequence of this T cell receptor beta chain was determined in a study of T cells in localized non-small cell lung cancer. Sequenced by immunoSEQ multiplex PCR; TCRdb stores in-frame clones only, minus some. This table has 43,000 or so clones, 90% to 95% appearing once. V lost 0 bases to trimming and J lost 7 bases; unmatched junction nucleotides: 6. Per the germline V gene, CDR1 is MNHNY and CDR2 is SVGAGI (reference sequence). CDR3 length: 15 residues. The clonotype was recovered from a woman aged 35-70 years with stage II lung adenocarcinoma. The chain carries TRBV6-6 and TRBJ1-5; 7 bases are shared with TRBD1. The sequencing used PBMCs, collected before any cancer treatment. CDR3 region: CASSYSKTGIQPQHF. DNA of the CDR3: TGTGCCAGCAGTTACTCGAAGACAGGGATCCAGCCCCAGCATTTT.